This TCR beta chain was sequenced during a study of blood T cell repertoires in COVID-19. At the level of the study: Italy, Spain and the United States were the sources of the convalescent and acute COVID-19 samples. Sample material is recorded as cDNA or gDNA derived from T cells, B-cell-depleted T cells, or PBMCs.

Losses at the gene ends were 4 bases for V and 5 bases for J; bases not matched to a gene: 12. CDR1 and CDR2 (germline): LNHDA, SQIVND (reference sequence). The CDR3 runs 16 residues. In the authors' workflow: The assay estimated nucleated cells by amplifying reference gene primers. Profiling relied on immunoSEQ multiplex PCR, and the TCRdb table lists in-frame clones only, not all of them. V, J and clone size are taken as reported in that table, and D and trimming were inferred from the DNA itself. The repertoire has 150,000 to 200,000 clones, 80% to 90% of them found once; the top ten carry roughly 7.8%.

Specimen: peripheral blood. This TCR derives from a man in his sixties with acute or convalescent COVID-19. The chain joins TRBV19 to TRBJ1-2; 8 nucleotides agree with TRBD1. In DNA, the CDR3 is TGTGCCAGTAGTACCTCTCCGGGACAGGCACGGTATGGCTACACCTTC. It specifies CASSTSPGQARYGYTF.